This TCR beta chain was retrieved from a study of T-cell reconstitution after alpha-beta-depleted transplantation in children. Whole-study findings and limits: Surviving recipient T cells and intrathymic progenitors accounted for some patients' high TCRbeta diversity at day 60.

This clonotype was seen a handful of times. What it binds is not known. Construction of the TCRbeta library involved unique molecular identifiers. Each CDR3 protein is one row after TCRdb ran MiXCR on the PCR reads. This sample carries 450,000 to 700,000 distinct CDR3 sequences, roughly 30% of them seen once, and the ten largest clones take approximately 33%. V was shortened by 1 base and J by 4 bases, with 10 bases between the two germline ends. Germline V gene data show CDR1 as MDHEN and CDR2 as SYDVKM. This CDR3 region has 14 residues. This TCR came from a boy younger than two with Wiskott-Aldrich syndrome, due to receive a stem cell transplant. This chain joins TRBV28 and TRBJ2-5; the D gene is possibly TRBD1 (8 bases). The sample here was PBMCs, taken before TCRalphabeta/CD19-depleted stem cell transplant. CDR3 sequence reads: CASSLYRGGETQYF. CDR3 DNA: TGTGCCAGCAGTTTATACAGGGGGGGAGAGACCCAGTACTTC.